These T cell receptor beta chains were read from a single sample in a study of cytomegalovirus exposure and HLA in healthy donors. This table comes from immunoSEQ multiplex PCR, and its TCRdb copy is limited to in-frame clones, with some not included. The table records about 140,000 clones, around 80% of them present only once. The sample comprised PBMCs. The source of these receptors is a woman between 40 and 50 years old in good health and CMV-seronegative. Each CDR3 is given with its conserved first and last residue. D genes are given only for firm matches. For some rows the clone size is stated as once, few or many, or as a class when expanded; others skip it.

>.|.|TRBV6-5|TRBJ1-4
TGTGCCAGCCAGGGGATTAATGAAAAACTGTTTTTT
CASQGINEKLFF
>.|.|TRBV7-3|TRBJ1-2
TGTGCCAGCAGCTTAATGGGGGGGGGTAACTATGGCTACACCTTC
CASSLMGGGNYGYTF
>.|TRBD2|TRBV27|TRBJ2-7
TGTGCCAGCAGTTATTTGGCGGGAGGGCCCTACGAGCAGTACTTC
CASSYLAGGPYEQYF
>.|TRBD2|TRBV10-2|TRBJ2-1
TGCGCCAGCACCCTAGCGGGGGGTGACAATGAGCAGTTCTTC
CASTLAGGDNEQFF
>.|.|TRBV12-5|TRBJ2-1
TGTGCTAGTGGTCTGTTCGGGGAGCAGTTCTTC
CASGLFGEQFF
>once|.|TRBV5-4|TRBJ2-6
TGTGCCAGCAGCATTGCAGGGGCTGGGGCCAACGTCCTGACTTTC
CASSIAGAGANVLTF
>.|TRBD2|TRBV9|TRBJ2-3
TGTGCCAGCAGCGTAGCCCTCACTAGCGGGGGAATTGCAGATACGCAGTATTTT
CASSVALTSGGIADTQYF
>.|TRBD1|TRBV7-2|TRBJ1-6
TGTGCCAGCAGCTTAGGAACAGGGGTTAATTCACCCCTCCACTTT
CASSLGTGVNSPLHF
>.|.|TRBV11-2|TRBJ2-1
TGTGCCAGCAGCTCAGGCCTGGAGCAGTTCTTC
CASSSGLEQFF
>.|.|TRBV28|TRBJ1-2
TGTGCCAGCACGCTAGCTAACTATGGCTACACCTTC
CASTLANYGYTF
>.|.|TRBV7-6|TRBJ2-2
TGTGCCAGCAGCTTAGACAGACCCGGGGAGCTGTTTTTT
CASSLDRPGELFF
>.|TRBD1|TRBV18|TRBJ1-2
TGTGCCAGCTCACCACCGGGACAGGGTAATGGCTACACCTTC
CASSPPGQGNGYTF
>.|TRBD1|TRBV7-8|TRBJ1-2
TGTGCCAGCAGCTTAGAGGTCAGGGGACAGCCTTATGGCTACACCTTC
CASSLEVRGQPYGYTF
>.|.|TRBV28|TRBJ1-1
TGTGCCAGCAGTCCACCTAGTTCGGGGGGAGGTGGAGCTTTCTTT
CASSPPSSGGGGAFF
>once|TRBD2|TRBV7-9|TRBJ2-1
TGTGCCAGCAGCGTTCAGCGGGAGGGCCTGTTCTTC
CASSVQREGLFF
>.|.|TRBV29-1|TRBJ2-7
TGCAGCGTTGAAGAGGGCGGGACGGGGAGCTACGAGCAGTACTTC
CSVEEGGTGSYEQYF
>.|.|TRBV6-5|TRBJ1-2
TGTGCCAGCAGTCCCTCGGACAGACACTATGGCTACACCTTC
CASSPSDRHYGYTF
>.|.|TRBV10-2|TRBJ2-3
TGCGCCAGCAGTGAATCCCCTAGCACTTGGGGCACAGATACGCAGTATTTT
CASSESPSTWGTDTQYF
>.|TRBD1|TRBV9|TRBJ2-3
TGTGCCAGCAGCTCTCGGACAGGGGAGACAGATACGCAGTATTTT
CASSSRTGETDTQYF
>.|TRBD2|TRBV9|TRBJ2-2
TGTGCCAGCAGCCTAGCGGGAGGGCCGGGTACCGGGGAGCTGTTTTTT
CASSLAGGPGTGELFF
>.|.|TRBV27|TRBJ2-3
TGTGCCAGCAGCCGAGGGGGTCGGGCGCAGTATTTT
CASSRGGRAQYF
>few|.|TRBV11-2|TRBJ2-1
TGTGCCAGCAGCTTAGTCCCCAGGGGTTCCTACAATGAGCAGTTCTTC
CASSLVPRGSYNEQFF
>.|TRBD1|TRBV4-1|TRBJ2-3
TGCGCCAGCAGCTTGTCCGGGACAGGGGGGACAGATACGCAGTATTTT
CASSLSGTGGTDTQYF
>.|.|TRBV19|TRBJ2-4
TGTGCCAGTAGTCTGTGGGGAGACAAAAACAGTCAGTACTTC
CASSLWGDKNSQYF
>.|TRBD2|TRBV18|TRBJ2-7
TGTGCCAGCTCACCGTACGATCCGGGGGAGGGGGAGCAGTACTTC
CASSPYDPGEGEQYF
>.|.|TRBV7-6|TRBJ2-1
TGTGCCAGCAGCCAAAAATCCAGCTCCTACAATGAGCAGTTCTTC
CASSQKSSSYNEQFF
>.|.|TRBV7-3|TRBJ1-1
TGTGCCAGCAGCTTAATGCTGGAGACTGAAGCTTTCTTT
CASSLMLETEAFF
>.|.|TRBV27|TRBJ1-6
TGTGCCAGCAGTTTATCCTCACAGGTTAATTCACCCCTCCACTTT
CASSLSSQVNSPLHF
>.|TRBD1|TRBV2|TRBJ1-1
TGTGCCAGCAGTTTGGGACAGGGGGAGGTTGCTGAAGCTTTCTTT
CASSLGQGEVAEAFF
>.|TRBD1|TRBV7-2|TRBJ2-3
TGTGCCAGCGGCTCCGACAGGGGGATAGATACGCAGTATTTT
CASGSDRGIDTQYF
>few|.|TRBV28|TRBJ2-2
TGTGCCAGCAGCCCACAGGGTCCGAACACCGGGGAGCTGTTTTTT
CASSPQGPNTGELFF
>few|TRBD2|TRBV19|TRBJ2-1
TGTGCCAGTAGTATAGGGGGACTAGCGGGGGTAGAGCAGTTCTTC
CASSIGGLAGVEQFF
>.|.|TRBV11-2|TRBJ1-6
TGTGCCAGCAGCTTGGGGGGGCAGGGTAGTTCACCCCTCCACTTT
CASSLGGQGSSPLHF
>.|.|TRBV5-1|TRBJ2-3
TGCGCCAGCAATCCGGGACTTAGCACAGATACGCAGTATTTT
CASNPGLSTDTQYF
>once|.|TRBV27|TRBJ2-7
TGTGCCAGCAGTTTATCACCAAATACCCTCAGGGGCCCCACCGTCGAGCAGTACTTC
CASSLSPNTLRGPTVEQYF
>.|TRBD1|TRBV10-3|TRBJ1-1
TGTGCCATCAAGAGGACAGGGAGTTACACTGAAGCTTTCTTT
CAIKRTGSYTEAFF
>few|.|TRBV4-3|TRBJ2-1
TGCGCCAGCAGCCAAGACAGGGCTAGTACTGGTGATGAGCAGTTCTTC
CASSQDRASTGDEQFF
>.|TRBD2|TRBV7-8|TRBJ2-1
TGTGCCAGCAGCCCTCTAGCGGGAGTGAGCAATGAGCAGTTCTTC
CASSPLAGVSNEQFF
>.|.|TRBV7-8|TRBJ2-1
TGTGCCAGCAGCTCCCTGACTAGGGGCAATGAGCAGTTCTTC
CASSSLTRGNEQFF
>.|TRBD1|TRBV5-6|TRBJ2-7
TGTGCCAGCAGCGAAACAGGGGGCGAGCAGTACTTC
CASSETGGEQYF
>.|TRBD2|TRBV19|TRBJ2-7
TGTGCCAGTAGGGGGGAGGGCTCCTACGAGCAGTACTTC
CASRGEGSYEQYF
>.|TRBD1|TRBV11-2|TRBJ1-2
TGTGCCAGCAGCAACGGACAGGGGGCTCGTGGCTACACCTTC
CASSNGQGARGYTF
>.|.|TRBV6-6|TRBJ2-1
TGTGCCAGCAGTTACTCTCGGAGTGTTTTTGAGCAGTTCTTC
CASSYSRSVFEQFF
>once|TRBD1|TRBV4-2|TRBJ1-5
TGTGCCAGCAGCCGCATAAGACAGGGAGATCAGCCCCAGCATTTT
CASSRIRQGDQPQHF
>.|.|TRBV5-6|TRBJ2-7
TGTGCCAGCACACAAGGGGCTGCGCAGTACTTC
CASTQGAAQYF
>.|TRBD2|TRBV4-1|TRBJ2-5
TGCGCCAGCAGCCAAGGACCGGGACTAGCGGGAGAAGAGACCCAGTACTTC
CASSQGPGLAGEETQYF
>.|TRBD1|TRBV7-9|TRBJ1-4
TGTGCCGGAACTCGACAGGGGTTGGGGGAAAAACTGTTTTTT
CAGTRQGLGEKLFF
>.|.|TRBV28|TRBJ2-3
TGTGCCAGCAGTTTACGCGGGGACTCGACAGATACGCAGTATTTT
CASSLRGDSTDTQYF
>.|.|TRBV19|TRBJ2-2
TGTGCCAGTCGGAAGACTAACGGCGGGGAGCTGTTTTTT
CASRKTNGGELFF
>.|.|TRBV7-2|TRBJ1-4
TGTGCCAGCAGCTGGACAGCAACTAATGAAAAACTGTTTTTT
CASSWTATNEKLFF